This record looks at one T cell receptor (beta chain) sequence and its context. Its antigen is as yet unknown. A junction end diverges from the germline sequence, so it may reflect a read error. The CDR3 sequence is 15 residues long. Germline lookup yields CDR1 SQVTM and CDR2 ANQGSEA. This specimen belongs to a study of tumor-infiltrating lymphocytes in primary liver carcinoma. Turning to the study itself: By surgical resection, the patients were treated for their primary liver carcinoma. Subjects consisted of male and female patients aged 30 to 69 years.

RNA isolated from unsorted whole blood supplied the blood RNA, with germline DNA also extracted. Overall study findings and caveats: Tumor top-250-clone fraction significantly exceeded that of blood (p = 0.039).

Total RNA amounting to 500 ng was the source from which TCR beta cDNA was made with a constant-region primer. Sequencing libraries for TCR beta derived from three nested multiplex PCR rounds that used slightly modified ARM-PCR. Forward primers for TRBV1-TRBV30 and a C-beta reverse primer served the first two PCR rounds, at approximately 10 cycles each. TCRdb re-called the multiplex PCR reads with MiXCR, one entry per CDR3 protein. The sample contains some 180,000 distinct CDR3 sequences, roughly 60% of which appear only once. The rearrangement joins TRBV29-1 to TRBJ2-3; 9 bases align to TRBD2. Sequenced sample: peripheral blood. The receptor's source is a man aged 40-49 years with primary liver carcinoma and hepatitis B virus infection. CDR3 in DNA: TGCGGCGTGGTGACTAGCGGAATCAAAGGAGATACGCAGTATTTT. Its translation: CGVVTSGIKGDTQYF.